The entry below describes one T cell receptor (beta chain). Its recognized antigen is unknown. No much larger clone is present one base from it, and per-base qualities are unavailable. The record originates from a study of T cells in Graves' hyperthyroidism and ophthalmopathy (dated by TCRdb to the late 2010s). For the study in its entirety: Peripheral blood samples were taken at initial diagnosis, before any treatment was given. The paper describes TCR Vbeta CDR3 sequencing of roughly 130 peripheral blood samples, made up of approximately 40 ophthalmopathy patients, roughly 80 hyperthyroidism patients and roughly 17 progressor patients. A discovery cohort of roughly 100 patients, roughly 43 with Graves' ophthalmopathy and more than 55 with stable Graves' hyperthyroidism, was used to find distinguishing TCR V-J signatures. For training and testing, the 100 patients in the discovery cohort were randomly divided in a 7:3 ratio. After sampling, hyperthyroidism patients received methimazole starting at 30 mg daily, and ophthalmopathy patients received high-dose intravenous methylprednisolone. Prospective prediction of ophthalmopathy was tested in an independent validation cohort of about 19 hyperthyroidism patients and around 16 patients who later progressed to ophthalmopathy. Thyroid tissue and blood T-cell repertoires from more than five Graves' hyperthyroidism patients were also compared in the study.

Paper-wide results and their limitations: During validation, the model predicted progression to ophthalmopathy a median of about 6.3 months ahead of onset, with around 70% sensitivity and 72.22% specificity. Blood samples also contained most of the expanded thyroid clonotypes (frequency above 0.001), which suggests that blood repertoires may reflect thyroid immune responses. Sample size was not statistically predetermined, and blinding of investigators to group allocation was not performed. A 13 V-J signature model separated ophthalmopathy from stable hyperthyroidism, with about 88% sensitivity and roughly 84% specificity in cross-validation and 80%/75% in testing.

The hyperthyroidism patients were between 18 and 65 years old and newly diagnosed, with a disease duration of less than 2 months. The study excluded patients with uncontrolled infections, other autoimmune diseases, pregnancy or lactation. Diagnoses were based on clinical symptoms, serum thyroxine and TRAb, thyroid ultrasound and orbital computed tomography. For progressor patients, blood was drawn at the first diagnosis of hyperthyroidism, before any ophthalmopathy symptoms had appeared. Ficoll-Paque density gradient centrifugation was used to isolate PBMCs from 9.5 to 10 ml of fresh peripheral blood. Progressor patients were defined as those initially diagnosed with Graves' hyperthyroidism in whom ophthalmopathy developed during follow-up. Total RNA was extracted with Trizol reagent, and quality was checked on an Agilent 2100 Bioanalyzer. The CDR3 goes from the cysteine to the phenylalanine over 13 residues. Only the CDR3 part of the read is kept: 39 bases, read in frame from the first base. Based on the germline V gene (reference sequence), the CDR1 and CDR2 sequences are SEHNR and FQNEAQ. The germline V and J ends show losses of 5 bases and 4 bases respectively, and no gene match explains 4 bases of the junction.

Amplification of TCR beta CDR3 regions was carried out from RNA transcripts. The first round of RT-PCR for the TCR CDR3 was performed with the HTBI primer set and the Qiagen OneStep RT-PCR kit. A second multiplex PCR round built the libraries, followed by size selection and purification. The libraries were sequenced on an Illumina HiSeq2000 using paired-end 100 bp reads. On the authors' methods: SOAPnuke was used to process the raw data, removing reads that contained adapters or uncalled bases, had a mean Phred below 15, or lacked an exact match to the constant primer or identifier. High-quality paired reads were merged using COPE v1.2.5, and each unique nucleotide sequence was defined as a clonotype. Clonotypes were aligned to IMGT TRBV, TRBD and TRBJ reference segments using MiTCR v1.1. The analysis was restricted to V-J combinations with a frequency above 0.0001, which together covered 99.2% of the repertoires. A TCS score was defined as the ratio between F50 (clonal expansion) and ExV (chaos), using BLOSUM62-based TCRdist between CDR3 peptides within each V-J. Welch's t-statistics and random forest reduced 500 to 650 V-J features to about 13, which were used in a naive Bayes classifier (R e1071). Thyroid-blood repertoire similarity was quantified with the Morisita-Horn index. The public reads were quality trimmed at Q25 with fastp and then assembled into clones with MiXCR by TCRdb, keeping productive beta chains. One record per CDR3 amino acid sequence lists the most common genes and DNA. The V and J calls were not made by the authors but by TCRdb's processing. This sample holds approximately 24,000 distinct CDR3 sequences; 49% were observed only once. In total, the top ten clones hold about a quarter of the sample.

Recombination joined TRBV7-9 with TRBJ2-7, with TRBD2 identical over 8 junction bases. The TCR sequence derives from a woman aged 40-49 years with Graves' hyperthyroidism that later progressed to Graves' ophthalmopathy. Sequencing input: blood. The CDR3 protein sequence reads: CASSASGLYEQYF. The DNA reads TGTGCCAGCAGCGCTAGCGGGTTGTACGAGCAGTACTTC.